A selection of T cell receptor beta chains follows, all from one sample in a study of cytomegalovirus exposure and HLA in healthy donors. Method: immunoSEQ multiplex PCR; TCRdb's copy keeps in-frame clones and lacks some. The profile shows 120,000 or so clones, 83% of them singletons. The sequenced material came from PBMCs. These receptors were collected from a woman aged 40 to 50 in good health and CMV-seropositive. Both conserved end residues are part of each CDR3. A D gene is named only where the DNA matches it firmly.

>NA|TRBJ2-7|TRBV28
TGTGCCAGCAGCCCTACAGGTCCCTTCTCCTACGAGCAGTACTTC
CASSPTGPFSYEQYF
>NA|TRBJ2-5|TRBV10-2
TGCGCCAGCAGTGAGCCTCACGACGGACTTCAAGAGACCCAGTACTTC
CASSEPHDGLQETQYF
>TRBD1|TRBJ2-6|TRBV19
TGTGCCAGTAATCCGGGACAGGGCTACTCTGGGGCCAACGTCCTGACTTTC
CASNPGQGYSGANVLTF
>NA|TRBJ1-3|TRBV5-6
TGTGCCAGCAGCCTCCCCGGTCAAACAGGGTCTGGAAACACCATATATTTT
CASSLPGQTGSGNTIYF
>NA|TRBJ2-7|TRBV29-1
TGCAGCGTGGGGGCCCTGGGGGAGCAGTACTTC
CSVGALGEQYF
>TRBD1|TRBJ2-2|TRBV5-1
TGCGCCAGCAGCCCCGGGACAGCGAACACCGGGGAGCTGTTTTTT
CASSPGTANTGELFF
>NA|TRBJ2-1|TRBV27
TGTGCCAGCAGTCTGACAGCGCGACCCTACAATGAGCAGTTCTTC
CASSLTARPYNEQFF
>NA|TRBJ1-1|TRBV28
TGTGCCAGCAGGCCAGGTGGTAACACTGAAGCTTTCTTT
CASRPGGNTEAFF
>NA|TRBJ2-5|TRBV12-5
TGTGCTAGTGGTTTAGTCGAGGAGACCCAGTACTTC
CASGLVEETQYF
>TRBD1|TRBJ2-1|TRBV7-3
TGTGCCAGCAGCCGGGACAGGACCTACAATGAGCAGTTCTTC
CASSRDRTYNEQFF